The present T cell receptor (beta chain) was sequenced within a study of Ad26.COV2.S vaccination and SARS-CoV-2 variants. V lost 8 bases and J 0 bases, leaving 14 bases between the germline ends. Germline CDR1 and CDR2: SEHNR and FQNEAQ (reference sequence). The CDR3 totals 14 residues. Clones were read by immunoSEQ multiplex PCR, and TCRdb kept only the in-frame ones, dropping some. Of about 350,000 clones in the sample, 80% to 90% were seen once. Noted treatment: roughly 19 received Ad26.COV2.S at low or high dose, single or two shots; about 5 received placebo; per-sample allocation not given. All samples were drawn on day 63, counting from the first vaccine or placebo injection. An Ad26 vector was used to express Wuhan-strain SARS-CoV-2 spike as the vaccine.

This receptor was identified in a person between 18 and 59 years old who received the Ad26.COV2.S COVID-19 vaccine or a placebo. The sample was peripheral blood, taken in a trial of Ad26.COV2.S vaccine versus placebo. V gene TRBV7-9 combines with J gene TRBJ2-7; perhaps TRBD2 as D (5 bases). For the CDR3, the DNA is TGTGCCAGCTTCTCGGACTGGAGCTCCTACGAGCAGTACTTC. Its protein product is CASFSDWSSYEQYF.